This T cell receptor beta chain was sequenced in a study of cytomegalovirus exposure and HLA in healthy donors. General study results and limits: It was confirmed in vitro that a few of the CMV-associated chains were specific for CMV antigens.

Primers for the PCR totalled 60 Vbeta and 13 Jbeta. Data came from immunoSEQ multiplex PCR; TCRdb stores just in-frame clones and leaves some out. Altogether hundreds of thousands of clones are present, approximately 78% being singletons, with the ten largest covering around 4%. As regards this clone: The antigen remains undetermined.

This clonotype was sampled from a male donor in good health and CMV-seronegative. Source material: PBMCs.

The CDR3 DNA is TGTGCCAGCAGTGAAGGGACAGGGGGGCCCTACGAGCAGTACTTC. Protein: CASSEGTGGPYEQYF. The gene calls are TRBV6-1 and TRBJ2-7; 10 bases match TRBD1. The germline CDR1 and CDR2 sequences are MNHNS and SASEGT. V was clipped by 1 base and J by 2 bases; unmatched bases: 2. There are 15 residues in the CDR3.